The 21 T cell receptor beta chains reported below all come from one sample, sequenced in a study of blood T cell repertoires in COVID-19. Clones were sequenced by immunoSEQ multiplex PCR, and TCRdb holds only the in-frame ones, with some missing. The table lists about 210,000 clones, around 81% of them singletons. Sequencing was done on a sample of PBMCs or T cells enriched from blood (not recorded which). These receptors came from a woman in her forties or fifties with acute COVID-19.

Worth noting for this clone: The same CDR3 arises from other DNA sequences in this sample as well. DNA of the CDR3: TGTGCCAGCAGCTTAGAAGGACTAGCAACAGATACGCAGTATTTT. Amino acids: CASSLEGLATDTQYF. The V gene is TRBV11-3, the J gene TRBJ2-3; 8 nucleotides line up with TRBD2. Trimming removed 0 bases from V and 3 bases from J; junction bases left unmatched: 2. The CDR3 is made up of 15 amino acids. Germline CDR1 SGHNT, CDR2 YENEEA.

The chain has TRBV28 and TRBJ2-1; tentatively, D is TRBD2 (6 bases). CDR3 length equals 13 residues. With 7 bases removed from V and 9 bases from J, the gap between germline ends came to 16 bases. Germline values: CDR1 MDHEN, CDR2 SYDVKM. CDR3 in amino acids: CASTSGVIGEQFF. In DNA form, the CDR3 reads TGTGCCAGCACCTCGGGGGTAATAGGTGAGCAGTTCTTC.

This clone was found a few times. V and J are TRBV7-9 and TRBJ1-3, with D possibly TRBD1 on 6 matching bases. From germline, CDR1 is SEHNR and CDR2 FQNEAQ (reference sequence). The V and J ends lost 0 bases and 0 bases respectively, with 9 bases between them. This CDR3 is built from 16 residues. The CDR3 coding sequence is TGTGCCAGCAGCTTAGCGGGGACAAGCTCTGGAAACACCATATATTTT. Residues: CASSLAGTSSGNTIYF.

V is TRBV30 and J is TRBJ2-3; D might be TRBD2 (5 bases). V was shortened by 0 bases and J by 5 bases, with 12 bases between the two germline ends. The CDR3 contains 14 residues. Germline CDR1 is GTSNPN and CDR2 is SVGIG (reference sequence). CDR3 amino acids: CAWSVRERKDTQYF. In DNA, the CDR3 is TGTGCCTGGAGTGTAAGGGAGAGGAAAGATACGCAGTATTTT.

The chain couples TRBV2 to TRBJ2-7; 7 nucleotides match TRBD2. CDR1 is SNHLY, CDR2 FYNNEI, per germline. The CDR3 runs to 14 residues. V was pared by 4 bases and J by 0 bases, with 3 bases of the junction left unmatched. The CDR3 DNA reads TGTGCCAGCAGTGGGGGGGGACCCTCCTACGAGCAGTACTTC. It is translated as CASSGGGPSYEQYF.

With regard to this clone: The junction differs from germline at one of its ends, possibly a read error. The chain combines TRBV3-1 (or the pseudogene TRBV3-2) with TRBJ1-5; no definite D call. This CDR3 spans 12 amino acids. The germline CDR1 and CDR2 sequences are LGHDT and YNNKEL (reference sequence). In nucleotides, the CDR3 is TGTGCCAGCAGCCAAGGGTATCAGGCCCAGCATTTT. This encodes CASSQGYQAQHF.

The V gene is TRBV9, the J gene TRBJ1-2; no definite D call. The germline V gene encodes CDR1 SGDLS and CDR2 YYNGEE. This CDR3 contains 15 residues. V shed 4 bases and J shed 2 bases, with 15 bases lying between them. CDR3: CASSSPSEGNYGYTF. CDR3 coding DNA: TGTGCCAGCAGCTCCCCATCGGAGGGAAACTATGGCTACACCTTC.

The V call is TRBV7-2, the J call TRBJ2-5, with TRBD2 as a possible D gene (5 bases). Germline CDR1 SGHTA, CDR2 FQGNSA. The CDR3 has 13 amino acids. Trimming took 7 bases from V and 2 from J, leaving 11 bases between them. The CDR3 DNA sequence: TGTGCCAGCACCCCCCCGGGGCAAGAGACCCAGTACTTC. Translating it yields CASTPPGQETQYF.

A few counts support this clone. The chain joins TRBV28 to TRBJ1-4; D may be TRBD1 (5 bases). V lost 6 bases to trimming and J lost 11 bases, with 25 bases between them. The CDR3 runs 16 residues. The germline V gene has CDR1 MDHEN and CDR2 SYDVKM. CDR3 sequence reads: CASSWQGLRQMRKLFF. The CDR3 bases are TGTGCCAGCAGCTGGCAGGGCTTAAGGCAGATGAGGAAACTGTTTTTT. The full variable domain, rest sourced from reference TRBV28 and TRBJ1-4, is DVKVTQSSRYLVKRTGEKVFLECVQDMDHENMFWYRQDPGLGLRLIYFSYDVKMKEKGDIPEGYSVSREKKERFSLILESASTNQTSMYLCASSWQGLRQMRKLFFGSGTQLSVL.

The chain has TRBV12-5 and TRBJ1-4; tentative D call: TRBD1 (5 bases). Trimming pared 5 bases from V and 0 bases from J, leaving 10 bases between. The germline gives CDR1 LGHNT, CDR2 FRNRAP. This CDR3 is 15 amino acids long. Written as DNA, the CDR3 is TGTGCTAGTGGTCCAAGGGGTGCAACTAATGAAAAACTGTTTTTT. Protein: CASGPRGATNEKLFF.

The J gene is TRBJ1-4, the V gene TRBV6-5; TRBD1 aligns across 8 bases. V dropped 4 bases and J dropped 4; count of bases not matched to a gene: 5. CDR3 length: 15 residues. Germline CDR1 reads MNHEY; CDR2 reads SVGAGI. The CDR3 DNA is TGTGCCAGCAGTTCCCTGACAGGGGTTAATGAAAAACTGTTTTTT. This encodes CASSSLTGVNEKLFF.

This clone was detected a few times. The chain couples TRBV6-5 to TRBJ1-1; a possible D gene is TRBD1 (5 bases). This CDR3 has 15 residues. Germline CDR1 MNHEY, CDR2 SVGAGI. The V and J ends lost 2 bases and 0 bases respectively, with 10 bases between them. The chain's CDR3 is CASSYVGGMNTEAFF. Here the CDR3 DNA reads TGTGCCAGCAGTTACGTGGGGGGAATGAACACTGAAGCTTTCTTT.

Only one count was recorded for this clone. The chain has TRBV12-3 or TRBV12-4 and TRBJ1-1; D possibly corresponds to TRBD1 (5 bases). The CDR3 runs to 13 residues. Deletions cut 6 bases from V and 10 bases from J, with 18 bases between. The DNA of the CDR3 is TGTGCCAGCAGCCGAGGGGAGGACAATCGAGCTTTCTTT. It yields the protein CASSRGEDNRAFF.

J is TRBJ2-1 and V is TRBV2; 8 bases are a match to TRBD1. Losses at the gene ends were 6 bases for V and 7 bases for J; bases not matched to a gene: 11. Germline CDR1 and CDR2: SNHLY and FYNNEI. This CDR3 region has 15 residues. Written as DNA, the CDR3 is TGTGCCAGCAGCCTCCGGACAGGGTCTGGGAATGAGCAGTTCTTC. Protein: CASSLRTGSGNEQFF. Full variable domain (remainder filled in from reference TRBV2 and TRBJ2-1): EPEVTQTPSHQVTQMGQEVILRCVPISNHLYFYWYRQILGQKVEFLVSFYNNEISEKSEIFDDQFSVERPDGSNFTLKIRSTKLEDSAMYFCASSLRTGSGNEQFFGPGTRLTVL.

This clone was counted a single time. The CDR3 DNA reads TGTGCCAGCAGCCGGACTAGCGGGAGGCTACAAGAGACCCAGTACTTC. Its translation: CASSRTSGRLQETQYF. The chain employs TRBV7-2 and TRBJ2-5; 14 bases agree with TRBD2. The germline V gene has CDR1 SGHTA and CDR2 FQGNSA. CDR3 length: 16 amino acids. The trim removed 5 bases at V and 2 bases at J, leaving 4 bases unmatched. Combining the CDR3 with reference TRBV7-2 and TRBJ2-5 gives the whole variable domain GAGVSQSPSNKVTEKGKDVELRCDPISGHTALYWYRQSLGQGLEFLIYFQGNSAPDKSGLPSDRFSAERTGGSVSTLTIQRTQQEDSAVYLCASSRTSGRLQETQYFGPGTRLLVL.

As DNA, the CDR3 is TGTGCCACCAGTGATTTGCCCGGGACTAGCGGGAGGCAGAGCTCCTACAATGAGCAGTTCTTC. Protein product: CATSDLPGTSGRQSSYNEQFF. The chain combines TRBV24-1 with TRBJ2-1; 15 nucleotides agree with TRBD2. Trimming at V came to 0 bases and at J to 0 bases, leaving 8 bases not matched to a gene. The CDR3 runs to 21 residues. Germline-derived CDR1 and CDR2 are KGHDR and SFDVKD.

This rearrangement joins TRBV12-3 or TRBV12-4 to TRBJ2-7, with 9 bases lining up with TRBD1. The length of the CDR3 is 11 residues. The V and J ends lost 3 bases and 12 bases, in that order; junction bases with no gene match: 3. CDR3 sequence (DNA): TGTGCCAGCAGTTTTGGACAGGGGCGGTACTTC. Its protein is CASSFGQGRYF.

The chain links TRBV7-8 to TRBJ1-1, with a possible D match to TRBD1 (5 bases). CDR1 is SGHVS and CDR2 is FQNEAQ in the germline V gene. Trimming shortened V by 8 bases and J by 0 bases, and 16 bases separated the two germline ends. The CDR3 contains 15 residues. The CDR3 reads CASASSGGLNTEAFF. The CDR3 DNA sequence: TGTGCCAGCGCCTCATCCGGGGGTCTGAACACTGAAGCTTTCTTT.

The genes are TRBV23-1 and TRBJ2-3; D uncertain. TRBV23-1 is reported as an ORF; its role is uncertain. The germline V and J ends were trimmed by 0 bases and 0 bases, with 10 bases remaining between them. CDR3 length: 16 amino acids. As DNA, the CDR3 is TGCGCCAGCAGTCAATCGAAGATTGAGAGCACAGATACGCAGTATTTT. It codes for CASSQSKIESTDTQYF.

This chain joins TRBV10-3 and TRBJ2-5; 8 nucleotides match TRBD2. The V gene end was trimmed by 10 bases and the J gene end by 2 bases; junction bases not matched to a gene: 6. The CDR3 spans 13 residues. Germline V gene data show CDR1 as ENHRY and CDR2 as SYGVKD. The CDR3 here is CATGTSGQETQYF. In DNA form, the CDR3 reads TGTGCCACCGGAACTAGCGGTCAAGAGACCCAGTACTTC.

The chain's CDR3 is CASSFQGADTQYF. Here the CDR3 DNA reads TGTGCCAGCAGCTTTCAGGGGGCAGATACGCAGTATTTT. The chain is built from TRBV12-3 or TRBV12-4 and TRBJ2-3; 7 positions agree with TRBD1. V dropped 6 bases and J dropped 4; count of bases not matched to a gene: 4. CDR3 length: 13 amino acids.